What follows are 27 T cell receptor beta chains derived from one specimen sequenced in a study of early T cells in non-severe SARS-CoV-2 infection. Using its own MiXCR run on the 5' RACE reads, TCRdb lists one record per CDR3 protein. Among some 30,000 distinct CDR3 sequences, around 4.1% were seen once, and the ten largest hold approximately 6.3%. The source material was whole blood. Every receptor here comes from an adult who was a healthcare worker with PCR-confirmed SARS-CoV-2 infection or an uninfected control (not recorded which).

This clonotype was found many times. The J gene is TRBJ1-2, the V gene TRBV7-8; no firm D call. From germline, CDR1 is SGHVS and CDR2 FQNEAQ. This CDR3 is built from 13 residues. Trimming removed 1 base from V and 7 bases from J, with 10 bases in between. The CDR3 loop is CASSLGDSSGYTF. For the CDR3, the DNA is TGTGCCAGCAGCTTAGGGGATTCGAGTGGCTACACCTTC.

This clonotype appeared many times. The genes are TRBV4-3 and TRBJ1-2; tentative D call: TRBD1 (6 bases). The CDR3 is 14 residues long. In germline, CDR1 is LGHNA, CDR2 YSLEER. Trimming took 0 bases from V and 6 from J, leaving 11 bases between them. For the CDR3, the DNA is TGCGCCAGCAGCCAAGAATGGGGGGCCCATGGCTACACCTTC. Its translation: CASSQEWGAHGYTF.

This clonotype was seen at least ten times. CDR3 coding DNA: TGTGCCAGCAGCCCCAACAGCAAAGAGACCCAGTACTTC. Amino acid sequence: CASSPNSKETQYF. This chain links TRBV7-9 with TRBJ2-5; D uncertain. This CDR3 is 13 amino acids long. V lost 5 bases and J lost 3, with 10 bases in between. Per the germline V gene, CDR1 is SEHNR and CDR2 is FQNEAQ (reference sequence).

This clonotype appeared many times. The chain links TRBV12-3 or TRBV12-4 to TRBJ2-7; 7 nucleotides match TRBD2. The CDR3 spans 14 residues. V shed 8 bases, J shed 6 bases, and the junction held 13 bases outside the gene matches. CDR3: CASSRGGSLAEQYF. CDR3 nucleotide sequence: TGTGCCAGCTCAAGGGGCGGGAGCCTCGCCGAGCAGTACTTC.

This clonotype appeared many times. The chain employs TRBV4-2 and TRBJ2-3; 13 bases are shared with TRBD2. Unmatched junction bases numbered 5, after V lost 4 bases and J lost 1 base. The CDR3 contains 17 residues. Germline CDR1 is LGHNA and CDR2 is YNFKEQ. The DNA for the CDR3 is TGTGCCAGCAGCCGCGGACTAGCGGGAGAGGGCACAGATACGCAGTATTTT. As protein: CASSRGLAGEGTDTQYF.

This clonotype was counted at least ten times. The gene calls are TRBV5-1 and TRBJ2-5, with a weak D call TRBD1 (5 bases). Germline V gene sequence: CDR1 SGHRS, CDR2 YFSETQ. The CDR3 extends over 14 amino acids. V was pared by 1 base and J by 3 bases, with 10 bases between. The CDR3 nucleotides read TGCGCCAGCAGCTTGCAAGGGGCAGAAGAGACCCAGTACTTC. This encodes CASSLQGAEETQYF.

This clonotype has a count of ten or more. The rearrangement joins TRBV5-1 to TRBJ1-6, with D uncertain. V was pared by 4 bases and J by 7 bases, with 12 bases between. The CDR3 length is 14 residues. CDR1 SGHRS and CDR2 YFSETQ come from the germline V gene. The CDR3 region has the DNA TGCGCCAGCAGCCGTTCCGGAACAAATTCACCCCTCCACTTT. Its translation: CASSRSGTNSPLHF.

By proportion, this clonotype is medium-sized. The rearrangement links TRBV7-9 to TRBJ2-4; the match to TRBD2 covers 10 bases. This CDR3 is 14 amino acids long. Germline V CDR1 and CDR2: SEHNR, FQNEAQ (reference sequence). V was pared by 6 bases and J by 9 bases, with 8 bases of the junction left unmatched. Written as DNA, the CDR3 is TGTGCCAGCAGTTGGGGACTAGCGTACAGCATTCAGTACTTC. It is translated as CASSWGLAYSIQYF. Full variable domain (remainder filled in from reference TRBV7-9 and TRBJ2-4): DTGVSQNPRHKITKRGQNVTFRCDPISEHNRLYWYRQTLGQGPEFLTYFQNEAQLEKSRLLSDRFSAERPKGSFSTLEIQRTEQGDSAMYLCASSWGLAYSIQYFGAGTRLSVL.

This clonotype showed up many times. The chain links TRBV12-5 to TRBJ2-7, with D possibly being TRBD1 or TRBD2 (6 bases each). This CDR3 comprises 14 residues. The V and J ends lost 1 base and 6 bases respectively, with 13 bases between them. CDR1 LGHNT and CDR2 FRNRAP come from the germline V gene. The CDR3 loop reads CASGLAGGDCEQYF. The CDR3 DNA follows: TGTGCTAGTGGTTTGGCCGGGGGCGACTGCGAGCAGTACTTC.

This clonotype showed up just a few times. This chain connects TRBV12-3 or TRBV12-4 to TRBJ1-2, with D possibly matching TRBD1 (6 bases). This CDR3 is 15 amino acids long. Trimming cost V 4 bases and J 4 bases, with 16 bases left between them. This CDR3 is CASSWVTRQVYGYTF. CDR3 sequence (DNA): TGTGCCAGCAGTTGGGTTACGAGACAGGTCTATGGCTACACCTTC.

The sample holds many counts of this clonotype. The chain joins TRBV4-1 to TRBJ1-2, with D possibly being TRBD1 (6 bases). The CDR3 covers 16 residues. Germline CDR1 is MGHRA and CDR2 is YSYEKL. Trimming removed 4 bases at V and 2 bases at J, with 17 bases between. CDR3 DNA sequence: TGCGCCAGCAGCCGAACTCAGAGACAGGAGAACTATGGCTACACCTTC. Its protein is CASSRTQRQENYGYTF.

There are many counts of this clonotype. V gene TRBV7-6 combines with J gene TRBJ2-5; 11 bases agree with TRBD1. The V and J ends lost 3 bases and 6 bases, in that order; junction bases with no gene match: 6. There are 15 residues in the CDR3. Germline CDR1 and CDR2: SGHVS and FNYEAQ. DNA for the CDR3: TGTGCCAGCAGCTTGGGGACAGGGGGACACCAGACCCAGTACTTC. It is translated as CASSLGTGGHQTQYF.

There are many counts of this clonotype. The chain joins TRBV30 to TRBJ2-1; 7 bases line up with TRBD2. CDR3 length: 22 amino acids. The junction had 24 bases not matched to a gene; V was cut back by 0 bases and J by 1 base. From germline, CDR1 is GTSNPN and CDR2 SVGIG (reference sequence). CDR3 nucleotides: TGTGCCTGGAGTGTAGCGTTCCCACGGTTTGCCGCGGGAGTAAGGTCCTACAATGAGCAGTTCTTC. Translated, it gives CAWSVAFPRFAAGVRSYNEQFF.

This clonotype has at least ten counts. V usage is TRBV20-1 and J usage is TRBJ1-5; D is possibly TRBD1 (5 bases). This CDR3 has 17 residues. Germline V lookup: CDR1 DFQATT, CDR2 SNEGSKA (reference sequence). V lost 3 bases to trimming and J lost 5 bases, with 23 bases between them. CDR3 sequence (DNA): TGCAGTGCTAGGATCCGGGACCCAAGAGCGAAGGATCAGCCCCAGCATTTT. Amino acid sequence: CSARIRDPRAKDQPQHF.

This clonotype was counted many times. DNA for the CDR3: TGTGCCAGCTCACCGACGGGGCGTAACTATGGCTACACCTTC. Its protein is CASSPTGRNYGYTF. This sequence joins TRBV18 and TRBJ1-2, with a weak D call TRBD1 (5 bases). The V and J ends lost 3 bases and 1 base respectively, with 9 bases between them. The CDR3 runs 14 residues. CDR1 KGHSH and CDR2 LQKENI come from the germline V gene.

At least ten counts were recorded for this clonotype. V usage is TRBV7-8 and J usage is TRBJ2-2; D call uncertain. Germline values: CDR1 SGHVS, CDR2 FQNEAQ. The CDR3 has 17 residues. V lost 7 bases, J lost 0 bases, and 18 bases lay in between. This chain's CDR3 is CASTLDRAQPNTGELFF. The CDR3, as DNA: TGTGCCAGCACTCTAGACCGAGCCCAGCCGAACACCGGGGAGCTGTTTTTT.

This clonotype was picked up many times. V usage is TRBV29-1 and J usage is TRBJ2-1, with TRBD1 matching over 7 bases. Looked up from germline, CDR1 is SQVTM and CDR2 is ANQGSEA. This CDR3 comprises 14 residues. Germline trimming cut 6 bases from V and 1 base from J; bases unmatched to any gene: 6. This CDR3 reads CSVRGGGSYNEQFF. CDR3 in DNA: TGCAGCGTGCGAGGGGGCGGTTCCTACAATGAGCAGTTCTTC.

This clonotype was recorded at least ten times. The chain links TRBV29-1 to TRBJ2-7, with 8 bases fitting TRBD1. V was clipped by 5 bases and J by 2 bases; unmatched bases: 5. The CDR3 totals 13 residues. Per the germline V gene, CDR1 is SQVTM and CDR2 is ANQGSEA. The CDR3 DNA is TGCAGCGTTACCAGGGGGCCCGCCTACGAGCAGTACTTC. As protein: CSVTRGPAYEQYF.

This clonotype was seen ten or more times. This chain connects TRBV13 to TRBJ2-3, with D unclear. Per germline, CDR1 PRHDT and CDR2 FYEKMQ (reference sequence). The CDR3 contains 14 residues. The V and J ends lost 5 bases and 6 bases respectively, with 15 bases between them. The CDR3 sequence: CASSTWNPGDTQYF. The CDR3 DNA is TGTGCCAGCAGCACATGGAACCCCGGGGATACGCAGTATTTT.

There are many counts of this clonotype. CDR3 loop: CASSLEAGPTYEQYF. DNA for the CDR3: TGTGCCAGCAGCTTAGAAGCAGGGCCGACCTACGAGCAGTACTTC. The V gene is TRBV11-3, the J gene TRBJ2-7, with a weak D call TRBD1 (5 bases). CDR3 length equals 15 residues. CDR1 is SGHNT and CDR2 is YENEEA in the germline V gene. Deletions cut 0 bases from V and 2 bases from J, with 11 bases between.

This clonotype was seen many times. The V call is TRBV20-1, the J call TRBJ2-3, with 8 bases that match TRBD2. CDR3 size: 14 residues. V lost 6 bases, J lost 0 bases, and 5 bases stayed unmatched. Germline CDR1 and CDR2: DFQATT and SNEGSKA (reference sequence). The CDR3 region is CSAKRGGSTDTQYF. Written as DNA, the CDR3 is TGCAGTGCCAAACGCGGGGGGAGCACAGATACGCAGTATTTT.

The sample holds many counts of this clonotype. This chain joins TRBV10-3 and TRBJ2-1; 13 nucleotides align to TRBD2. Germline trimming cut 0 bases from V and 8 bases from J; bases unmatched to any gene: 4. Per the germline V gene, CDR1 is ENHRY and CDR2 is SYGVKD. The CDR3 has 16 amino acids. The DNA for the CDR3 is TGTGCCATCAGTGAGTCCGCCGGACTAGCGGGAGATGAGCAGTTCTTC. Residues: CAISESAGLAGDEQFF.

The rearrangement joins TRBV2 to TRBJ2-2; D remains unclear. This CDR3 comprises 14 residues. Trimming took 8 bases from V and 4 from J, leaving 14 bases between them. Germline V gives CDR1 SNHLY, CDR2 FYNNEI. In DNA, the CDR3 is TGTGCCAGCGGAAGCAATTGGGGCACCGGGGAGCTGTTTTTT. Translating gives CASGSNWGTGELFF.

This clonotype was counted a few times. The chain couples TRBV5-1 to TRBJ1-1, with a weak D call TRBD1 (5 bases). The CDR3 covers 16 residues. V shed 5 bases and J shed 4 bases, with 21 bases lying between them. Germline assignment: CDR1 SGHRS and CDR2 YFSETQ. The CDR3 bases are TGCGCCAGCAGTACACAACCCAGGGTAGCGGGCACTGAAGCTTTCTTT. Residues: CASSTQPRVAGTEAFF.

At least ten counts were recorded for this clonotype. The rearrangement links TRBV7-9 to TRBJ2-3; D is possibly TRBD1 (8 bases). The CDR3 has 20 amino acids. Trimming pared 3 bases from V and 2 bases from J, leaving 27 bases between. The germline V gene encodes CDR1 SEHNR and CDR2 FQNEAQ (reference sequence). The CDR3 spells CASSFAAGGRSGGSTDTQYF. The CDR3 nucleotides are TGTGCCAGCAGCTTTGCCGCAGGGGGCCGTTCGGGAGGATCCACAGATACGCAGTATTTT. Together with reference TRBV7-9 and TRBJ2-3, the CDR3 gives the full variable domain: DTGVSQNPRHKITKRGQNVTFRCDPISEHNRLYWYRQTLGQGPEFLTYFQNEAQLEKSRLLSDRFSAERPKGSFSTLEIQRTEQGDSAMYLCASSFAAGGRSGGSTDTQYFGPGTRLTVL.

V is TRBV5-1 and J is TRBJ2-1; the match to TRBD2 covers 7 bases. Per the germline V gene, CDR1 is SGHRS and CDR2 is YFSETQ. Unmatched junction bases numbered 13, after V lost 7 bases and J lost 0 bases. The CDR3 covers 17 residues. The CDR3 DNA sequence: TGCGCCAGCCAAACGTCCCTAACGGGGGGCTCCTACAATGAGCAGTTCTTC. As protein: CASQTSLTGGSYNEQFF.

This clonotype was recorded at least ten times. This chain joins TRBV30 and TRBJ2-5, with 11 bases matching TRBD2. The V segment lost 0 bases and the J segment 1 base; nucleotides outside the gene matches: 4. This CDR3 spans 16 amino acids. Germline V lookup: CDR1 GTSNPN, CDR2 SVGIG (reference sequence). The CDR3: CAWSVHTSGGQETQYF. Here the CDR3 DNA reads TGTGCCTGGAGTGTACATACTAGCGGGGGCCAAGAGACCCAGTACTTC.